These 10 T cell receptor beta chains share one sample of origin, sequenced in a study of CD8 T cells in Susac syndrome. Roughly 0.5 to 1 ug RNA was reverse transcribed with random hexamers. TCRdb passed the immunoSEQ multiplex PCR reads through MiXCR, listing each CDR3 protein once. There are more than 55,000 distinct CDR3 sequences in the sample; roughly 95% occur only once, and over 0.09% lies in the top ten. The specimen was CD4+ T cells from PBMCs. All receptors come from a human donor with multiple sclerosis.

This chain links TRBV20-1 with TRBJ2-7, with a weak D call TRBD2 (5 bases). Trimming pared 0 bases from V and 6 bases from J, leaving 21 bases between. Per the germline V gene, CDR1 is DFQATT and CDR2 is SNEGSKA (reference sequence). The CDR3 sequence is 16 residues long. The CDR3 nucleotides read TGCAGTGCTAGAGATCCAACCGGACCCTCTCGGGGCGAGCAGTACTTC. This codes for CSARDPTGPSRGEQYF.

This chain links TRBV20-1 with TRBJ2-7; D possibly uses TRBD1 or TRBD2 (5 bases each). The CDR3 spans 15 residues. Germline V lookup: CDR1 DFQATT, CDR2 SNEGSKA (reference sequence). Trimming shortened V by 5 bases and J by 0 bases, and 17 bases separated the two germline ends. The CDR3 sequence is CSAYSGTESSYEQYF. In DNA form, the CDR3 reads TGCAGTGCTTACTCGGGGACGGAGAGCTCCTACGAGCAGTACTTC.

V gene TRBV7-9 combines with J gene TRBJ1-1; D is uncertain. Trimming left V 2 bases short and J 5 bases short, with 9 bases between. The CDR3 consists of 13 residues. Germline V gene lookup returns CDR1 SEHNR and CDR2 FQNEAQ (reference sequence). The CDR3 DNA is TGTGCCAGCAGCTTAACCCGGCCGACTGAAGCTTTCTTT. Amino acids: CASSLTRPTEAFF.

The chain uses TRBV10-3 and TRBJ1-5; 12 bases match TRBD1. Trimming removed 0 bases from V and 7 bases from J; junction bases left unmatched: 7. The CDR3 totals 17 residues. Germline V gene sequence: CDR1 ENHRY, CDR2 SYGVKD. Here the CDR3 DNA reads TGTGCCATCAGTGAGTCTATAGGGACAGGGGGCTCCCAGCCCCAGCATTTT. This gives the protein CAISESIGTGGSQPQHF.

The chain recombines TRBV29-1 with TRBJ1-2; D gene uncertain. Trimming stripped 5 bases from V and 3 bases from J, with 13 bases between. Germline loops: CDR1 SQVTM, CDR2 ANQGSEA. The CDR3 totals 13 residues. The CDR3 nucleotides are TGCAGCGTTCCACGGGAGGCGGACTATGGCTACACCTTC. Its protein is CSVPREADYGYTF.

The chain is built from TRBV10-3 and TRBJ2-3, with 7 bases that match TRBD2. The germline V gene has CDR1 ENHRY and CDR2 SYGVKD. The CDR3 totals 15 residues. The J segment lost 2 bases and the V segment lost 6 bases, leaving 8 bases of the junction unmatched. CDR3 sequence (DNA): TGTGCCATCAGCCGTCGGGGGGAGATCACAGATACGCAGTATTTT. Translating it yields CAISRRGEITDTQYF.

This chain joins TRBV30 and TRBJ1-5, with D possibly TRBD1 on 5 matching bases. V was pared by 3 bases and J by 4 bases, with 10 bases between. This CDR3 spans 13 amino acids. Germline-derived CDR1 and CDR2 are GTSNPN and SVGIG (reference sequence). The CDR3 DNA sequence: TGTGCCTGGAGGGCGGGGGTAAATCAGCCCCAGCATTTT. Protein product: CAWRAGVNQPQHF. The entire variable domain, with the rest obtained from reference TRBV30 and TRBJ1-5, is as follows: SQTIHQWPATLVQPVGSPLSLECTVEGTSNPNLYWYRQAAGRGLQLLFYSVGIGQISSEVPQNLSASRPQDRQFILSSKKLLLSDSGFYLCAWRAGVNQPQHFGDGTRLSIL.

The chain links TRBV10-3 to TRBJ1-6, with 7 bases lining up with TRBD1. Germline CDR1 reads ENHRY; CDR2 reads SYGVKD. J lost 8 bases, V lost 4 bases, and 5 bases had no gene match. The CDR3 extends over 14 amino acids. CDR3 bases: TGTGCCATCAGTGGCCGGGACAGCTATTCACCCCTCCACTTT. This codes for CAISGRDSYSPLHF.

V gene TRBV7-2 combines with J gene TRBJ2-1; perhaps TRBD1 as D (6 bases). CDR1 is SGHTA and CDR2 is FQGNSA in the germline V gene. V was shortened by 5 bases and J by 8 bases, with 19 bases between the two germline ends. The CDR3 spans 15 residues. CDR3 protein: CASSPQNLGGYEQFF. CDR3 nucleotide sequence: TGTGCCAGCAGCCCGCAAAACCTAGGGGGATATGAGCAGTTCTTC.

The chain carries TRBV20-1 and TRBJ2-1, with D perhaps TRBD2 (6 bases). The CDR3 is made up of 15 amino acids. Trimming pared 0 bases from V and 0 bases from J, leaving 9 bases between. Germline CDR1 is DFQATT and CDR2 is SNEGSKA (reference sequence). The CDR3 DNA is TGCAGTGCTAGAGATCGGGGGAGCTCCTACAATGAGCAGTTCTTC. As protein: CSARDRGSSYNEQFF.